These 23 T cell receptor beta chains were sequenced from one sample in a study of human T cells and chemical hapten exposure. Via MiXCR, TCRdb re-called the RACE reads, giving one row per CDR3 protein. This sample has just under 40,000 distinct CDR3 sequences, with roughly an eighth found just once. The time point is: patch test 3, about 24 weeks after DPC sensitization. The treatment denotes: therapeutic diphenylcyclopropenone sensitization with weekly scalp DPC. The total RNA was obtained from whole blood that was not fractionated. The material was whole blood, obtained in connection with sensitization to the hapten diphenylcyclopropenone (DPC). Source of these receptors: a woman aged 40 to 50 with alopecia areata. Some clones in this sample may be carry-over from other donors' samples.

This clonotype is deemed medium-sized. Germline and junction disagree at one end, which may indicate a read error. The chain couples TRBV6-2 or TRBV6-3 to TRBJ2-2; the D is unclear. The germline CDR1 and CDR2 sequences are MNHEY and SVGEGT. The CDR3 sequence is 12 residues long. CDR3 in amino acids: CASSPKTGELFF. The CDR3 nucleotides read TGTGCCAGCAGCCCGAAGACCGGGGAGCTGTTTTTT.

The sample holds many counts of this clonotype. This chain uses TRBV29-1 with TRBJ1-1, with a weak D call TRBD1 (6 bases). V gave up 4 bases and J gave up 7 bases, with 16 bases separating them. The CDR3 extends over 13 amino acids. The germline V gene encodes CDR1 SQVTM and CDR2 ANQGSEA. The CDR3 loop reads CSVGQVPNGEAFF. CDR3 in DNA: TGCAGCGTTGGACAGGTCCCGAACGGTGAAGCTTTCTTT. Full variable domain (rest looked up from reference TRBV29-1 and TRBJ1-1): SAVISQKPSRDICQRGTSLTIQCQVDSQVTMMFWYRQQPGQSLTLIATANQGSEATYESGFVIDKFPISRPNLTFSTLTVSNMSPEDSSIYLCSVGQVPNGEAFFGQGTRLTVV.

In its sample, this clonotype was seen many times. The genes are TRBV3-1 and TRBJ2-4; D not certain. The CDR3 consists of 12 residues. The V end was cut by 0 bases, the J end by 9 bases, with 6 bases between. Per the germline V gene, CDR1 is LGHDT and CDR2 is YNNKEL (reference sequence). The CDR3 bases are TGTGCCAGCAGCCAAGAGGGCAGCATTCAGTACTTC. It translates to CASSQEGSIQYF.

This clonotype was seen a few times. The chain employs TRBV29-1 and TRBJ1-2; possibly TRBD1 for D (5 bases). The CDR3 contains 12 residues. The V and J ends lost 5 bases and 4 bases respectively, with 11 bases between them. Germline CDR1 SQVTM, CDR2 ANQGSEA. The DNA for the CDR3 is TGCAGCGTTATGGGGGACGGCTATGGCTACACCTTC. Protein: CSVMGDGYGYTF.

This clonotype occurred many times. The gene calls are TRBV6-2 or TRBV6-3 and TRBJ2-5; D uncertain. The CDR3 contains 10 residues. V gave up 8 bases and J gave up 4 bases, with 5 bases separating them. Germline loops: CDR1 MNHEY, CDR2 SVGEGT. The CDR3 loop is CASGPETQYF. The DNA of the CDR3 is TGTGCCAGCGGACCAGAGACCCAGTACTTC.

The sample holds many counts of this clonotype. The gene calls are TRBV10-3 and TRBJ2-4; 8 nucleotides line up with TRBD1. This CDR3 comprises 15 residues. The germline V gene encodes CDR1 ENHRY and CDR2 SYGVKD. Germline trimming cut 4 bases from V and 3 bases from J; bases unmatched to any gene: 5. The CDR3 sequence: CAISVGQGDKNIQYF. In DNA form, the CDR3 reads TGTGCCATCAGTGTTGGACAGGGCGACAAAAACATTCAGTACTTC.

The chain joins TRBV7-2 to TRBJ2-3; D is unresolved. The V end was cut by 5 bases, the J end by 2 bases, with 14 bases between. Germline CDR1 SGHTA, CDR2 FQGNSA. This CDR3 has 15 residues. The CDR3 DNA is TGTGCCAGCAGCCCCAACGCGGCAGACACAGATACGCAGTATTTT. Translated: CASSPNAADTDTQYF.

This clonotype was observed a few times. The germline gene is not matched at one end of the junction; a read error may be the cause. CDR3 coding DNA: TGTGCCAGCAGCGTCGGAGAGACCCATTACTTC. Amino acid sequence: CASSVGETHYF. This rearrangement joins TRBV7-9 to TRBJ2-5; D is unresolved. The CDR3 consists of 11 residues. Germline V CDR1 and CDR2: SEHNR, FQNEAQ (reference sequence).

This clonotype was seen a few times. The chain employs TRBV29-1 and TRBJ2-1; D perhaps matches TRBD1 (5 bases). CDR3 length equals 11 residues. V was clipped by 6 bases and J by 3 bases, with 6 bases between them. Per the germline V gene, CDR1 is SQVTM and CDR2 is ANQGSEA. The CDR3 coding sequence is TGCAGCGTCAGGGTCTACAATGAGCAGTTCTTC. It yields the protein CSVRVYNEQFF.

V and J are TRBV18 and TRBJ2-5; TRBD2 aligns across 10 bases. CDR3 size: 17 residues. Germline V gives CDR1 KGHSH, CDR2 LQKENI. V lost 3 bases, J lost 5 bases, and 12 bases stayed unmatched. The CDR3 nucleotides are TGTGCCAGCTCACCGTCTTACCAGCGGGGGGGCAGTGAGACCCAGTACTTC. Its protein is CASSPSYQRGGSETQYF.

This clonotype showed up just once. The genes are TRBV5-1 and TRBJ1-6; no reliable D call. Germline CDR1 is SGHRS and CDR2 is YFSETQ. With 7 bases removed from V and 1 base from J, the gap between germline ends came to 12 bases. The CDR3 runs 15 residues. The DNA of the CDR3 is TGCGCCAGCCGACTGGAAGGGTCCTATAATTCACCCCTCCACTTT. Its protein is CASRLEGSYNSPLHF.

This clonotype was detected ten times or more. The rearrangement joins TRBV28 to TRBJ1-4, with 7 nucleotides matching TRBD1. The CDR3 covers 17 residues. The J segment lost 6 bases and the V segment lost 5 bases, leaving 15 bases of the junction unmatched. Germline values: CDR1 MDHEN, CDR2 SYDVKM. The CDR3 coding sequence is TGTGCCAGCAGTCTGGGACAGCCCGGCGCCTGGGATGAAAAACTGTTTTTT. As protein: CASSLGQPGAWDEKLFF.

Points on this clonotype: A read error may explain this, as a much larger clone is one base away. The DNA of the CDR3 is TGTGTCAGCTCACCAGGGTCCGCCTACGAGCAGTACTTC. It specifies CVSSPGSAYEQYF. The chain links TRBV18 to TRBJ2-7; a weak D match, TRBD1 (5 bases). The CDR3 is made up of 13 amino acids. Looked up from germline, CDR1 is KGHSH and CDR2 is LQKENI.

The sample holds a few counts of this clonotype. The gene calls are TRBV5-1 and TRBJ2-5, with unresolved D. Between the trimmed V and J ends, which lost 4 bases and 1 base, there was a span of 8 bases. This CDR3 has 13 amino acids. Germline V gene data show CDR1 as SGHRS and CDR2 as YFSETQ. CDR3 in DNA: TGCGCCAGCAGCCCTACGCTCCAAGAGACCCAGTACTTC. Translation: CASSPTLQETQYF.

This clonotype was counted only a few times. The chain has TRBV28 and TRBJ2-7, with 8 bases identical to TRBD1. CDR3 length equals 14 residues. Germline-derived CDR1 and CDR2 are MDHEN and SYDVKM. V shed 7 bases, J shed 2 bases, and the junction held 7 bases outside the gene matches. CDR3 amino acids: CASTPDRVAYEQYF. CDR3 nucleotides: TGTGCCAGCACCCCGGACAGGGTAGCCTACGAGCAGTACTTC.

This clonotype was picked up many times. This sequence joins TRBV11-2 and TRBJ2-7; D unclear. The germline gives CDR1 SGHAT, CDR2 FQNNGV. V was pared by 7 bases and J by 3 bases, with 22 bases between. The CDR3 contains 16 residues. CDR3 sequence (DNA): TGTGCCAGCACCCCCCCGCCCCAGCGATTGAACTACGAGCAGTACTTC. It translates to CASTPPPQRLNYEQYF. Variable domain in full (rest from reference TRBV11-2 and TRBJ2-7): EAGVAQSPRYKIIEKRQSVAFWCNPISGHATLYWYQQILGQGPKLLIQFQNNGVVDDSQLPKDRFSAERLKGVDSTLKIQPAKLEDSAVYLCASTPPPQRLNYEQYFGPGTRLTVT.

The sample holds a few counts of this clonotype. The genes are TRBV20-1 and TRBJ1-6; 8 bases agree with TRBD1. Losses at the gene ends were 3 bases for V and 5 bases for J; bases not matched to a gene: 3. CDR3 length: 14 residues. CDR1 and CDR2 (germline): DFQATT, SNEGSKA (reference sequence). In nucleotides, the CDR3 is TGCAGTGCTAGGACGGACAGGGATAATTCACCCCTCCACTTT. It is translated as CSARTDRDNSPLHF.

CDR3 protein: CASTSGRAHEQFF. Written as DNA, the CDR3 is TGTGCCAGTACTAGCGGGAGGGCCCATGAGCAGTTCTTC. The chain has TRBV10-3 and TRBJ2-1; TRBD2 matches at 13 bases. Germline loops: CDR1 ENHRY, CDR2 SYGVKD. With V trimmed by 10 bases and J by 8 bases, 5 bases remained unmatched. CDR3 length: 13 amino acids.

V gene TRBV6-1 combines with J gene TRBJ1-2; 7 positions agree with TRBD1. CDR1 is MNHNS and CDR2 is SASEGT in the germline V gene. The CDR3 is 12 residues long. CDR3 region: CAVLDRDLGYTF. In nucleotides, the CDR3 is TGTGCAGTACTTGACAGGGATCTTGGCTACACCTTC.

In this sample, this clonotype turned up many times. The gene calls are TRBV11-2 and TRBJ2-2, with 7 nucleotides matching TRBD1. The CDR3 spans 17 residues. Germline CDR1 SGHAT, CDR2 FQNNGV. J lost 4 bases, V lost 1 base, and 9 bases had no gene match. The CDR3 bases are TGTGCCAGCAGCTTAGGTCCACAGGGGAGCGGCACCGGGGAGCTGTTTTTT. Residues: CASSLGPQGSGTGELFF. Combining the CDR3 with reference TRBV11-2 and TRBJ2-2 gives the whole variable domain EAGVAQSPRYKIIEKRQSVAFWCNPISGHATLYWYQQILGQGPKLLIQFQNNGVVDDSQLPKDRFSAERLKGVDSTLKIQPAKLEDSAVYLCASSLGPQGSGTGELFFGEGSRLTVL.

In its sample, this clonotype was seen a few times. The rearrangement links TRBV28 to TRBJ2-7; weak D call: TRBD2 (6 bases). Germline CDR1 MDHEN, CDR2 SYDVKM. V was trimmed by 5 bases and J by 6 bases, leaving 17 bases between them. This CDR3 comprises 14 residues. The CDR3 DNA follows: TGTGCCAGCAGTGTTCCGGGAGTACAAGGCGAGCAGTACTTC. This gives the protein CASSVPGVQGEQYF.

This clonotype was detected ten times or more. This sequence joins TRBV7-3 and TRBJ1-5; D is unclear. V was pared by 5 bases and J by 7 bases, with 12 bases between. This CDR3 has 13 amino acids. Germline CDR1 and CDR2: SGHTA and FQGTGA. CDR3 in DNA: TGTGCCAGCAGCCCCACGGGCGGGCAGCCCCAGCATTTT. Its protein is CASSPTGGQPQHF.

This chain connects TRBV19 to TRBJ1-5; D unclear. Germline loops: CDR1 LNHDA, CDR2 SQIVND (reference sequence). The V and J ends lost 3 bases and 0 bases respectively, with 12 bases between them. The CDR3 length is 16 residues. The CDR3 nucleotides read TGTGCCAGTAGTATTAGGTACAGCCATAGCAATCAGCCCCAGCATTTT. Encoded protein: CASSIRYSHSNQPQHF.